The 10 T cell receptor beta chains listed next were all sequenced from one sample in a study of metastatic and nonmetastatic thyroid tumors. No treatment of any kind had been given to any patient before thyroid surgery. From the PCR reads, TCRdb re-called clones with MiXCR. Of just over 14,000 clones listed, approximately 3.9% are singletons. The sample was tumor tissue. The receptors stem from a female donor with papillary thyroid cancer or a benign thyroid nodule (not recorded which). Some clones in this sample may be carry-over from other donors' samples.

This clone was seen a handful of times. The rearrangement links TRBV14 to TRBJ1-1, with a tentative D call TRBD1 (5 bases). This CDR3 is built from 15 residues. Germline V gene lookup returns CDR1 SGHDN and CDR2 FVKESK. With 4 bases removed from V and 0 bases from J, the gap between germline ends came to 12 bases. The CDR3 DNA sequence: TGTGCCAGCAGCCTTTGGACAAACTTGAACACTGAAGCTTTCTTT. Amino acids: CASSLWTNLNTEAFF.

This clone was seen only a few times. The chain uses TRBV5-1 and TRBJ2-2, with D maybe TRBD1 (5 bases). Germline CDR1 reads SGHRS; CDR2 reads YFSETQ. The CDR3 contains 15 residues. Trimming took off 4 bases at V and 5 bases at J, with 15 bases between the two ends. The CDR3, as DNA: TGCGCCAGCAGCCCTACAGCAGGGCAAACCGGGGAGCTGTTTTTT. It codes for CASSPTAGQTGELFF.

This clone was detected a few times. The chain combines TRBV5-1 with TRBJ2-1; D is perhaps TRBD2 (5 bases). There are 18 residues in the CDR3. The germline gives CDR1 SGHRS, CDR2 YFSETQ. Trimming stripped 0 bases from V and 4 bases from J, with 20 bases between. CDR3 DNA sequence: TGCGCCAGCAGCTTGGCGGGGTGGGAGACTATGGGGTACAATGAGCAGTTCTTC. Translation: CASSLAGWETMGYNEQFF. The complete variable domain, with remaining parts taken from reference TRBV5-1 and TRBJ2-1, reads KAGVTQTPRYLIKTRGQQVTLSCSPISGHRSVSWYQQTPGQGLQFLFEYFSETQRNKGNFPGRFSGRQFSNSRSEMNVSTLELGDSALYLCASSLAGWETMGYNEQFFGPGTRLTVL.

This clone has more than one count but fewer than ten. The J gene is TRBJ1-3, the V gene TRBV5-1, with unresolved D. The CDR3 runs to 15 residues. Per germline, CDR1 SGHRS and CDR2 YFSETQ. The ends were cut back, 5 bases at V and 4 bases at J, with 16 bases in the middle. The CDR3 region has the DNA TGCGCCAGCAGACCTACCGCGGGTCCCGGAAACACCATATATTTT. This codes for CASRPTAGPGNTIYF.

This clone was observed a few times. The V gene is TRBV5-1, the J gene TRBJ2-5; 12 bases match TRBD1. Looked up from germline, CDR1 is SGHRS and CDR2 is YFSETQ. Trimming took 7 bases from V and 4 from J; bases not matched to a gene: 11. The CDR3 runs 16 residues. The CDR3 reads CASEIGDRGRGETQYF. The DNA of the CDR3 is TGCGCCAGCGAAATCGGGGACAGGGGGCGAGGAGAGACCCAGTACTTC.

The chain is built from TRBV4-1 and TRBJ2-5; D may be TRBD2 (5 bases). The CDR3 contains 13 residues. Trimming pared 4 bases from V and 4 bases from J, leaving 10 bases between. Germline V lookup: CDR1 MGHRA, CDR2 YSYEKL. CDR3 region: CASSRVGAETQYF. In nucleotides, the CDR3 is TGCGCCAGCAGCCGTGTGGGAGCAGAGACCCAGTACTTC.

The gene calls are TRBV27 and TRBJ2-7, with a possible D match to TRBD2 (5 bases). The CDR3 consists of 14 residues. Between the trimmed V and J ends, which lost 3 bases and 0 bases, there was a span of 9 bases. Germline loops: CDR1 MNHEY, CDR2 SMNVEV (reference sequence). CDR3 in DNA: TGTGCCAGCAGTTTGGGGAGCCACTCCTACGAGCAGTACTTC. It codes for CASSLGSHSYEQYF.

This clone came up many times. The CDR3 here is CATSWPGQGKTEAFF. CDR3 coding DNA: TGTGCCACCAGCTGGCCGGGACAGGGAAAGACTGAAGCTTTCTTT. The chain couples TRBV15 to TRBJ1-1; 9 bases match TRBD1. Germline V lookup: CDR1 LNHNV, CDR2 YYDKDF (reference sequence). The CDR3 is made up of 15 amino acids. V dropped 5 bases and J dropped 5; count of bases not matched to a gene: 9. Full variable domain (rest looked up from reference TRBV15 and TRBJ1-1): DAMVIQNPRYQVTQFGKPVTLSCSQTLNHNVMYWYQQKSSQAPKLLFHYYDKDFNNEADTPDNFQSRRPNTSFCFLDIRSPGLGDTAMYLCATSWPGQGKTEAFFGQGTRLTVV.

This clone was counted many times. The chain joins TRBV4-3 to TRBJ2-5, with 9 bases fitting TRBD2. Germline V lookup: CDR1 LGHNA, CDR2 YSLEER. This CDR3 is built from 15 residues. The junction had 4 bases not matched to a gene; V was cut back by 1 base and J by 4 bases. Written as DNA, the CDR3 is TGCGCCAGCAGCCAAGGGCAGCGGGGGGCAGAGACCCAGTACTTC. Protein: CASSQGQRGAETQYF.

The chain employs TRBV12-3 or TRBV12-4 and TRBJ2-7; the match to TRBD2 covers 14 bases. After removal of 5 bases from V and 4 bases from J, the junction contained 10 bases not matched to a gene. The CDR3 has 17 residues. CDR3 residues: CASSAKGTSGSRYEQYF. In DNA form, the CDR3 reads TGTGCCAGCAGTGCGAAGGGGACTAGCGGGAGTAGGTACGAGCAGTACTTC.